This record concerns one TCR beta chain sequence. What this receptor recognizes is not known. No much larger clonotype is one base removed from it; base qualities were not supplied. The roughly 39 donors, aged about 6 to 95 years, were systemically healthy Caucasian individuals from Russia. Each donor gave ten milliliters of peripheral blood, collected into EDTA-treated Vacutainer tubes. Ficoll-Paque density-gradient centrifugation was used to isolate PBMCs, with at least 7 million obtained per sample. Total RNA was extracted from PBMCs with Trizol reagent, with at least 5.5 micrograms obtained per sample. For every donor, an aliquot of PBMCs went through flow cytometry to measure the percentages of naive CD45RAhigh/CD27high T cells. This sample is drawn from a study of blood T cells in healthy people across ages (dated by TCRdb to between 2015 and 2016). Concerning the study at large: In model experiments, template switching captured about one uniquely barcoded TCR beta cDNA molecule for every two T cells. To avoid experimental bias, donors of different ages were distributed randomly across sequencing lanes. For two donors (one aged 18 to 29 and one aged 80 or older), the study analyzed two additional independent replicas of 1 million unique cDNA reads from the same blood draw. Age-related changes in TCR beta repertoire diversity were measured in the study by deep sequencing normalized with unique cDNA molecular identifiers. Donors were grouped into four age groups: young (average about 15 years), middle-aged (39), aged (around 66) and long-lived (82).

The library was prepared using 5' RACE. Instrument used: Illumina HiSeq 2500. A second about 7 to 11 cycle PCR used a sample-barcoded 5' primer and a J-beta primer mix. A unique molecular identifier was introduced onto each TCR beta cDNA molecule by a template-switch 5' adaptor carrying 12 random nucleotides. Each sample yielded at least 3 million CDR3-containing paired-end reads. First-strand cDNA synthesis was performed from all RNA using the Mint cDNA synthesis kit, with priming by a TRBC-specific oligonucleotide. Following uracil-DNA glycosylase treatment, all cDNA underwent a first 18-cycle PCR with the universal primers M1SS and BC2_uni_R. On the authors' methods: For normalization, 1 million high-quality reads were randomly selected from each sample, with every read carrying a distinct molecular identifier. Instead of being binned into consensus sequences, reads that shared molecular identifiers were thrown out. CDR3 identification, clonotype clustering and error correction used MiTCR with a Q25 quality threshold and the strictest error-elimination algorithm. A nonparametric unseen species model using Euler transformation provided a lower-bound estimate of total TCR beta diversity. TCRdb reprocessed the public reads (quality trimming at Q25 with fastp, clone calling with MiXCR) and kept in-frame beta chains. Rows are combined by CDR3 protein, so each entry shows the most common genes and DNA. The V and J calls shown here were made by TCRdb, not taken from the authors' results. Across this sample there are 600,000 to 850,000 distinct CDR3 sequences, with about 40% seen only once. The biggest ten clones account for under 25% of the sample.

The CDR3 contains 15 residues, cysteine and phenylalanine counted. Only CDR3 DNA is held: 45 bases, read in frame from base 1. According to the germline V gene (reference sequence), CDR1 reads MNHEY and CDR2 reads SMNVEV. The germline V end is reduced by 5 bases and the J end by 6 bases; junction bases left unmatched: 9. On the study overall, not on this receptor specifically: Compared with the aged group, the long-lived group had more naive CD4+ T cells, fewer expanded clones and increased TCR diversity, suggesting age selection. The percentage of naive T cells measured by flow cytometry correlated strongly with observed TCR beta diversity. As age increased, observed TCR beta diversity per million T cells dropped in a roughly linear way, and a significant reduction was already evident by age 40. Estimates of total diversity from one million sequenced T cells were regarded as lower bounds and underestimates. Because donor CMV infection status was unknown, age-related changes in expanded clonotypes were potentially confounded. Bulk unsorted PBMC profiling prevented conclusive comparison of naive and antigen-experienced compartments.

The sequenced material came from blood. The TCR originated in a woman aged 60 to 75 in good health. This chain is built from TRBV27 and TRBJ2-7; 11 junctional bases match TRBD1. The CDR3 in this case is CASSLQLGQGGEQYF. The nucleotides are TGTGCCAGCAGTCTTCAGCTGGGACAGGGGGGCGAGCAGTACTTC.